Following are 32 T cell receptor beta chains from one sample sequenced in a study of T cells in Graves' hyperthyroidism and ophthalmopathy. Researchers took RNA transcripts and amplified the TCR beta CDR3 regions from them. First-round RT-PCR of the TCR CDR3 relied on the HTBI primer set. TCRdb reanalysed the multiplex PCR reads using MiXCR and keeps one entry per CDR3 protein. Of fewer than 800,000 distinct CDR3 sequences listed, about 15% are singletons. Specimen: blood. The receptors were sampled from a man aged 18-30 years with Graves' hyperthyroidism.

The V and J genes are TRBV7-9 and TRBJ2-1; tentatively, D is TRBD2 (6 bases). Per germline, CDR1 SEHNR and CDR2 FQNEAQ (reference sequence). The CDR3 runs 15 residues. V dropped 4 bases and J dropped 6 bases, with 16 bases sitting between them. CDR3 in DNA: TGTGCCAGCAGCTCCCCTGGCAGGGAGGCCAATGAGCAGTTCTTC. Amino acid sequence: CASSSPGREANEQFF.

This clonotype has a count of ten or more. The rearrangement links TRBV6-1 to TRBJ2-7, with TRBD1 as a possible D gene (6 bases). Germline-derived CDR1 and CDR2 are MNHNS and SASEGT. The CDR3 length is 11 residues. CDR3 sequence: CRAGTTYEQYF. DNA of the CDR3: TGTCGGGCAGGGACAACCTACGAGCAGTACTTC.

V is TRBV14 and J is TRBJ1-2, with a tentative D call TRBD1 (6 bases). V was cut by 0 bases and J by 7 bases, with 12 bases left in between. Germline V gene sequence: CDR1 SGHDN, CDR2 FVKESK. CDR3 length: 14 amino acids. The CDR3 spells CASSQDSGGRGYTF. CDR3 DNA: TGTGCCAGCAGCCAAGATAGTGGGGGCCGTGGCTACACCTTC. The whole variable domain, remainder taken from reference TRBV14 and TRBJ1-2, is EAGVTQFPSHSVIEKGQTVTLRCDPISGHDNLYWYRRVMGKEIKFLLHFVKESKQDESGMPNNRFLAERTGGTYSTLKVQPAELEDSGVYFCASSQDSGGRGYTFGSGTRLTVV.

This clonotype was counted many times. This chain links TRBV28 with TRBJ2-5; possible D gene TRBD2, 5 bases. CDR3 size: 15 residues. The V and J ends lost 5 bases and 5 bases respectively, with 18 bases between them. The germline CDR1 and CDR2 sequences are MDHEN and SYDVKM. The CDR3 loop reads CASSLASQGGETQYF. CDR3 bases: TGTGCCAGCAGTCTGGCTAGCCAAGGTGGGGAGACCCAGTACTTC. Using reference TRBV28 and TRBJ2-5 for the parts outside the CDR3, the full variable domain is DVKVTQSSRYLVKRTGEKVFLECVQDMDHENMFWYRQDPGLGLRLIYFSYDVKMKEKGDIPEGYSVSREKKERFSLILESASTNQTSMYLCASSLASQGGETQYFGPGTRLLVL.

The chain is built from TRBV7-9 and TRBJ1-1; D is unresolved. The CDR3 spans 15 residues. Per germline, CDR1 SEHNR and CDR2 FQNEAQ (reference sequence). V gave up 1 base and J gave up 0 bases, with 9 bases separating them. The DNA for the CDR3 is TGTGCCAGCAGCTTAGTTAGGCGGTTGAACACTGAAGCTTTCTTT. Translated, it gives CASSLVRRLNTEAFF.

This clonotype has more than one count but fewer than ten. V gene TRBV10-3 combines with J gene TRBJ2-1; 13 positions match TRBD2. Germline V lookup: CDR1 ENHRY, CDR2 SYGVKD. The CDR3 is 15 residues long. Losses at the gene ends were 5 bases for V and 10 bases for J; bases not matched to a gene: 8. The CDR3 coding sequence is TGTGCCATCAGTTTACTAGCGGGGGGGGTCAAGGAGCAGTTCTTC. As protein: CAISLLAGGVKEQFF.

In this sample, this clonotype turned up many times. V gene TRBV18 combines with J gene TRBJ1-6; a weak D match, TRBD1 (5 bases). Trimming took 3 bases from V and 6 from J, leaving 6 bases between them. Germline V CDR1 and CDR2: KGHSH, LQKENI. The CDR3 has 13 amino acids. The DNA for the CDR3 is TGTGCCAGCTCACCGGGGGTTAATTCACCCCTCCACTTT. Encoded protein: CASSPGVNSPLHF.

This clonotype was observed at least ten times. This chain joins TRBV7-2 and TRBJ2-5; D might be TRBD2 (6 bases). CDR1 is SGHTA, CDR2 FQGNSA, per germline. This CDR3 spans 17 amino acids. The germline V and J ends were trimmed by 2 bases and 1 base, with 17 bases remaining between them. CDR3 protein: CASSLYLGGPIQETQYF. DNA of the CDR3: TGTGCCAGCAGCTTATACCTCGGGGGACCTATCCAAGAGACCCAGTACTTC.

The V and J genes are TRBV5-1 and TRBJ2-1; the match to TRBD2 covers 7 bases. The CDR3 extends over 17 amino acids. V lost 3 bases and J lost 0; bases outside the gene matches: 9. Germline assignment: CDR1 SGHRS and CDR2 YFSETQ. Here the CDR3 reads CASSSLGGRTSYNEQFF. CDR3 bases: TGCGCCAGCAGCTCCTTGGGGGGGAGGACCTCCTACAATGAGCAGTTCTTC.

V is TRBV24-1 and J is TRBJ2-2; either TRBD1 or TRBD2 may fit D (5 bases each). The CDR3 is 15 amino acids. The germline CDR1 and CDR2 sequences are KGHDR and SFDVKD. Trimming took off 3 bases at V and 6 bases at J, with 13 bases between the two ends. The CDR3 DNA is TGTGCCACCAGTGATGCTAGCACCAGGGCCGGGGAGCTGTTTTTT. Amino acid sequence: CATSDASTRAGELFF.

This clonotype appeared a few times. The chain joins TRBV7-9 to TRBJ1-1; D gene unclear. The CDR3 contains 12 residues. Germline V gene sequence: CDR1 SEHNR, CDR2 FQNEAQ (reference sequence). V lost 10 bases to trimming and J lost 5 bases, with 14 bases between them. CDR3 DNA sequence: TGTGCCACCTTAGATGGACGTACTGAAGCTTTCTTT. As protein: CATLDGRTEAFF.

This clonotype was picked up a small number of times. This chain links TRBV18 with TRBJ2-2; D may be TRBD1 (6 bases). The CDR3 has 15 residues. The ends were cut back, 2 bases at V and 3 bases at J, with 10 bases in the middle. Looked up from germline, CDR1 is KGHSH and CDR2 is LQKENI. CDR3 coding DNA: TGTGCCAGCTCACCAATGAAGGGGGACACCGGGGAGCTGTTTTTT. Translation gives CASSPMKGDTGELFF.

This clonotype was found once. The chain joins TRBV2 to TRBJ2-1; no firm D call. Germline V gene data show CDR1 as SNHLY and CDR2 as FYNNEI. V lost 6 bases and J 6 bases, leaving 12 bases between the germline ends. The CDR3 is 13 amino acids. CDR3: CASSYGRRNEQFF. The CDR3 coding sequence is TGTGCCAGCAGCTACGGACGGCGCAATGAGCAGTTCTTC.

This clonotype has only a few counts. This chain uses TRBV20-1 with TRBJ1-5, with D unresolved. Deletions cut 0 bases from V and 4 bases from J, with 10 bases between. CDR3 length: 14 residues. Germline CDR1 is DFQATT and CDR2 is SNEGSKA (reference sequence). CDR3 nucleotide sequence: TGCAGTGCTAGAGATTACGAGGAAAATCAGCCCCAGCATTTT. It is translated as CSARDYEENQPQHF.

This chain links TRBV4-2 with TRBJ2-3; the D is unclear. Germline lookup yields CDR1 LGHNA and CDR2 YNFKEQ. This CDR3 is built from 15 residues. With 4 bases removed from V and 2 bases from J, the gap between germline ends came to 13 bases. The CDR3 protein is CASSPQSYSTDTQYF. The CDR3, as DNA: TGTGCCAGCAGCCCTCAGTCGTACTCCACAGATACGCAGTATTTT.

This clonotype was observed many times. The chain has TRBV18 and TRBJ2-2; D is perhaps TRBD1 (6 bases). The V end lost 0 bases, the J end lost 2 bases, and 10 bases lay between the germline ends. The V gene's germline CDR1 is KGHSH and CDR2 LQKENI. The CDR3 consists of 16 residues. The CDR3, as DNA: TGTGCCAGCTCACCACCACAGGGATTCAACACCGGGGAGCTGTTTTTT. Protein sequence: CASSPPQGFNTGELFF.

Many counts were recorded for this clonotype. The chain is built from TRBV6-2 or TRBV6-3 and TRBJ1-2; D gene unclear. Trimming took off 2 bases at V and 8 bases at J, with 15 bases between the two ends. Germline lookup yields CDR1 MNHEY and CDR2 SVGEGT. CDR3 length: 14 amino acids. The CDR3 coding sequence is TGTGCCAGCAGTTACCTTGGGCCTACGGGGGGCTACACCTTC. Its translation: CASSYLGPTGGYTF.

Remarks on this clonotype: This clone may be a read error of a much larger clone one base away. This rearrangement joins TRBV12-3 or TRBV12-4 to TRBJ1-2; TRBD1 is a possible D gene (5 bases). This CDR3 region has 13 residues. The CDR3 sequence is CSSSRDGVYGYTF. DNA for the CDR3: TGTTCCAGCAGCAGGGACGGCGTCTATGGCTACACCTTC.

Points on this clonotype: At one boundary the junction diverges from the germline segment, which might be a read error. This chain connects TRBV6-2 or TRBV6-3 to TRBJ2-7; 7 nucleotides align to TRBD1. Germline V lookup: CDR1 MNHEY, CDR2 SVGEGT. This CDR3 region has 13 residues. In nucleotides, the CDR3 is TGTGCCAGCAGTTACGGGACAGTGTACGAGCATTACTTC. It specifies CASSYGTVYEHYF.

Ten or more counts support this clonotype. V is TRBV7-8 and J is TRBJ1-5; 8 nucleotides agree with TRBD1. This CDR3 is 15 amino acids long. The ends lost 5 bases at V and 7 bases at J; junction bases unmatched: 10. Germline CDR1 and CDR2: SGHVS and FQNEAQ. The CDR3 here is CASSISRTGRQPQHF. CDR3 bases: TGTGCCAGCAGCATAAGCCGGACAGGGAGGCAGCCCCAGCATTTT.

This clonotype was observed many times. The J gene is TRBJ1-5, the V gene TRBV28; no clear D. In germline, CDR1 is MDHEN, CDR2 SYDVKM. This CDR3 has 12 amino acids. V was clipped by 4 bases and J by 0 bases, with 1 base between them. CDR3 nucleotide sequence: TGTGCCAGCAGTTATAGCAATCAGCCCCAGCATTTT. This sequence encodes CASSYSNQPQHF. The complete variable domain, with remaining parts taken from reference TRBV28 and TRBJ1-5, reads DVKVTQSSRYLVKRTGEKVFLECVQDMDHENMFWYRQDPGLGLRLIYFSYDVKMKEKGDIPEGYSVSREKKERFSLILESASTNQTSMYLCASSYSNQPQHFGDGTRLSIL.

This clonotype was picked up many times. The CDR3 nucleotides are TGTGCCAGCAGCTTGGATGGAAACACCATATATTTT. This encodes CASSLDGNTIYF. The V call is TRBV7-6, the J call TRBJ1-3; D unclear. This CDR3 comprises 12 residues. Trimming shortened V by 3 bases and J by 3 bases, and 3 bases separated the two germline ends. Germline V gene lookup returns CDR1 SGHVS and CDR2 FNYEAQ. The full variable domain, in which reference TRBV7-6 and TRBJ1-3 provide the parts outside the CDR3, is GAGVSQSPRYKVTKRGQDVALRCDPISGHVSLYWYRQALGQGPEFLTYFNYEAQQDKSGLPNDRFSAERPEGSISTLTIQRTEQRDSAMYRCASSLDGNTIYFGEGSWLTVV.

CDR3 bases: TGTGCCAGCAGTACCACCCTCCCCGCCCGCGCCGAGGACACCGGGGAGCTGTTTTTT. Amino acid sequence: CASSTTLPARAEDTGELFF. The V gene is TRBV28, the J gene TRBJ2-2; D gene uncertain. CDR1 and CDR2 (germline): MDHEN, SYDVKM. The CDR3 is 19 amino acids. The V end lost 5 bases, the J end lost 3 bases, and 25 bases lay between the germline ends.

This chain connects TRBV5-4 to TRBJ2-7; D not resolved. The CDR3 consists of 13 residues. Germline V gene data show CDR1 as SGHNT and CDR2 as YYREEE (reference sequence). With 0 bases removed from V and 5 bases from J, the gap between germline ends came to 9 bases. CDR3 DNA sequence: TGTGCCAGCAGCTTGGAGGGATCAGACGAGCAGTACTTC. Translation gives CASSLEGSDEQYF.

This clonotype was found many times. The chain has TRBV6-1 and TRBJ2-1, with 7 positions matching TRBD2. The CDR3 runs 12 residues. From germline, CDR1 is MNHNS and CDR2 SASEGT. CDR3 in amino acids: CLSGGRRNEQFF. The CDR3 region has the DNA TGTCTTTCTGGCGGGAGAAGAAATGAGCAGTTCTTC.

The CDR3 DNA follows: TGTGCCACCCGGGGTAGCGCTAACACCGGGGAGCTGTTTTTT. It encodes CATRGSANTGELFF. This chain uses TRBV15 with TRBJ2-2; tentative D call: TRBD2 (5 bases). V lost 8 bases, J lost 2 bases, and 12 bases lay in between. The CDR3 has 14 residues. CDR1 LNHNV and CDR2 YYDKDF come from the germline V gene (reference sequence).

This clonotype appeared many times. The V gene is TRBV7-9, the J gene TRBJ2-7; D perhaps matches TRBD2 (6 bases). There are 14 residues in the CDR3. CDR1 SEHNR and CDR2 FQNEAQ come from the germline V gene (reference sequence). V was pared by 10 bases and J by 4 bases, with 20 bases between. DNA of the CDR3: TGTGCCATCCAGGAGGCTCCCGGGGGATACGAGCAGTACTTC. As protein: CAIQEAPGGYEQYF.

This sequence joins TRBV11-3 and TRBJ2-2, with D tentatively TRBD1 (5 bases). The ends were cut back, 4 bases at V and 4 bases at J, with 10 bases in the middle. From germline, CDR1 is SGHNT and CDR2 YENEEA. CDR3 size: 14 residues. The CDR3 is CASSSDSLTGELFF. DNA of the CDR3: TGTGCCAGCAGCTCAGACAGTCTCACCGGGGAGCTGTTTTTT.

The J gene is TRBJ1-2, the V gene TRBV7-9; D is perhaps TRBD1 (6 bases). V was clipped by 2 bases and J by 5 bases, with 15 bases between them. Germline values: CDR1 SEHNR, CDR2 FQNEAQ (reference sequence). This CDR3 has 15 residues. The CDR3, as DNA: TGTGCCAGCAGCTTACGGCGGGGGGCGAAATATGGCTACACCTTC. It yields the protein CASSLRRGAKYGYTF.

V gene TRBV11-2 combines with J gene TRBJ2-2; D is possibly TRBD1 (5 bases). V was shortened by 5 bases and J by 4 bases, with 14 bases between the two germline ends. The CDR3 runs to 15 residues. CDR1 is SGHAT and CDR2 is FQNNGV in the germline V gene. For the CDR3, the DNA is TGTGCCAGCAGCCCTTGGGGCAGACTCACCGGGGAGCTGTTTTTT. This encodes CASSPWGRLTGELFF.

This clonotype was picked up many times. V and J are TRBV6-2 or TRBV6-3 and TRBJ2-1, with 10 bases that match TRBD2. The CDR3 covers 15 residues. Per germline, CDR1 MNHEY and CDR2 SVGEGT. V gave up 6 bases and J gave up 2 bases; unmatched junction bases: 4. This CDR3 is CASSYGLAAYNEQFF. CDR3 DNA: TGTGCCAGCAGCTACGGACTAGCGGCCTACAATGAGCAGTTCTTC.

Ten or more counts support this clonotype. The V gene is TRBV29-1, the J gene TRBJ2-3; TRBD1 aligns across 8 bases. Germline CDR1 and CDR2: SQVTM and ANQGSEA. The CDR3 contains 13 residues. The CDR3 DNA is TGCAGTATTGGACAGGGTGTAACAGATACGCAGTATTTT. Residues: CSIGQGVTDTQYF.